Below, 27 T cell receptor beta chains from the same sample are listed, as sequenced in a study of regulatory T cells in long-lasting Graves disease. Researchers made TCR beta libraries by using iRepertoire HTBI primers and running Arm-PCR on CDR3 regions. Via MiXCR, TCRdb re-called the multiplex PCR reads, giving one row per CDR3 protein. The table includes roughly 380,000 distinct CDR3 sequences, roughly a sixth detected once. Sample time point: newly diagnosed GD, antithyroid drugs for less than 3 months. Scientists built the TCR library using RNA that was extracted from PBMCs. The material was peripheral blood mononuclear cells (PBMCs), obtained at new diagnosis, from a patient treated with antithyroid drugs. These receptors originate from a female donor with Graves disease.

This clonotype was observed at least ten times. This chain uses TRBV4-2 with TRBJ2-3; D perhaps matches TRBD1 (5 bases). This CDR3 comprises 15 residues. Per germline, CDR1 LGHNA and CDR2 YNFKEQ. V lost 1 base to trimming and J lost 6 bases, with 14 bases between them. The CDR3 nucleotides read TGTGCCAGCAGCCAAGTGTCGACAGCTCGCGATACGCAGTATTTT. Translation: CASSQVSTARDTQYF.

CDR3 nucleotides: TGTGCCAGCTCACAACAGGGTGAGAGGTCACCCCTCCACTTT. It encodes CASSQQGERSPLHF. The J gene is TRBJ1-6, the V gene TRBV18; possibly TRBD1 for D (6 bases). Germline-derived CDR1 and CDR2 are KGHSH and LQKENI. CDR3 length: 14 amino acids. V shed 4 bases and J shed 10 bases, with 14 bases lying between them.

This clonotype has at least ten counts. This rearrangement joins TRBV5-1 to TRBJ1-1; 9 bases match TRBD1. CDR1 and CDR2 from the germline V gene are SGHRS and YFSETQ. The CDR3 consists of 14 residues. The V and J ends lost 4 bases and 11 bases, in that order; junction bases with no gene match: 12. The CDR3 is CASSPAIGQGKAFF. The CDR3 DNA reads as TGCGCCAGCAGCCCAGCGATAGGACAGGGGAAGGCTTTCTTT. The full variable domain, rest sourced from reference TRBV5-1 and TRBJ1-1, is KAGVTQTPRYLIKTRGQQVTLSCSPISGHRSVSWYQQTPGQGLQFLFEYFSETQRNKGNFPGRFSGRQFSNSRSEMNVSTLELGDSALYLCASSPAIGQGKAFFGQGTRLTVV.

This clonotype was counted many times. This chain joins TRBV11-2 and TRBJ2-4; 10 bases are shared with TRBD1. With 1 base clipped from V and 9 bases from J, the junction kept 6 bases outside the gene matches. Germline V gives CDR1 SGHAT, CDR2 FQNNGV. This CDR3 is 15 amino acids long. The CDR3 DNA sequence: TGTGCCAGCAGCTTAGTTGGGACAGGGGACGGCATTCAGTACTTC. It translates to CASSLVGTGDGIQYF. The complete variable domain, with remaining parts taken from reference TRBV11-2 and TRBJ2-4, reads EAGVAQSPRYKIIEKRQSVAFWCNPISGHATLYWYQQILGQGPKLLIQFQNNGVVDDSQLPKDRFSAERLKGVDSTLKIQPAKLEDSAVYLCASSLVGTGDGIQYFGAGTRLSVL.

This clonotype occurred many times. The chain carries TRBV12-3 or TRBV12-4 and TRBJ2-7; weak D call: TRBD1 (6 bases). This CDR3 has 13 amino acids. The germline V and J ends were trimmed by 5 bases and 5 bases, with 13 bases remaining between them. DNA of the CDR3: TGTGCCAGCAGTCGTGGACAGTCGGACGAGCAGTACTTC. Translation: CASSRGQSDEQYF.

This clonotype occurred many times. V and J are TRBV5-1 and TRBJ1-1; no firm D call. CDR3 length: 14 amino acids. V was shortened by 4 bases and J by 8 bases, with 18 bases between the two germline ends. The germline CDR1 and CDR2 sequences are SGHRS and YFSETQ. The DNA of the CDR3 is TGCGCCAGCAGCCCGAGGGTAGCCATCGGCGAAGCTTTCTTT. Its translation is CASSPRVAIGEAFF.

This clonotype has a count of ten or more. This sequence joins TRBV9 and TRBJ2-2, with D unclear. The ends were cut back, 0 bases at V and 3 bases at J, with 9 bases in the middle. CDR1 and CDR2 from the germline V gene are SGDLS and YYNGEE. This CDR3 has 15 residues. CDR3 in amino acids: CASSVGAGDTGELFF. The CDR3 DNA sequence: TGTGCCAGCAGCGTAGGGGCAGGAGACACCGGGGAGCTGTTTTTT.

This clonotype was seen at least ten times. CDR3 in DNA: TGTGCCAGCAGCTTGGGACTAGCGGGATGGAGAGAGCAGTTCTTC. Its protein is CASSLGLAGWREQFF. The chain links TRBV7-9 to TRBJ2-1, with TRBD2 matching over 13 bases. V was clipped by 3 bases and J by 10 bases; unmatched bases: 6. This CDR3 spans 15 amino acids. Germline V gene lookup returns CDR1 SEHNR and CDR2 FQNEAQ (reference sequence).

This clonotype has at least ten counts. The junction does not match germline at one end; this may be a read error. The chain employs TRBV5-4 and TRBJ2-1; D is possibly TRBD2 (5 bases). CDR1 is SGHNT, CDR2 YYREEE, per germline (reference sequence). The CDR3 runs 12 residues. CDR3 sequence (DNA): TGTGCCAGCAGGGCGGACTCGCCGGCTACGGTCTTC. This sequence encodes CASRADSPATVF.

The table lists this clonotype with many counts. The genes are TRBV11-2 and TRBJ1-1; 7 nucleotides align to TRBD1. This CDR3 spans 14 amino acids. The germline gives CDR1 SGHAT, CDR2 FQNNGV. V shed 1 base, J shed 11 bases, and the junction held 10 bases outside the gene matches. This CDR3 reads CASSLVRGAGDAFF. The CDR3 DNA reads TGTGCCAGCAGCTTAGTCAGGGGGGCAGGGGATGCTTTCTTT. The full variable domain, in which reference TRBV11-2 and TRBJ1-1 provide the parts outside the CDR3, is EAGVAQSPRYKIIEKRQSVAFWCNPISGHATLYWYQQILGQGPKLLIQFQNNGVVDDSQLPKDRFSAERLKGVDSTLKIQPAKLEDSAVYLCASSLVRGAGDAFFGQGTRLTVV.

The rearrangement uses TRBV4-3 and TRBJ2-6; D is uncertain. V was cut by 0 bases and J by 0 bases, with 9 bases left in between. CDR1 is LGHNA and CDR2 is YSLEER in the germline V gene. The CDR3 has 17 amino acids. CDR3 residues: CASSQEGESSGANVLTF. The CDR3 region has the DNA TGCGCCAGCAGCCAAGAAGGAGAAAGCTCTGGGGCCAACGTCCTGACTTTC.

This clonotype was counted a few times. The V gene is TRBV6-2 or TRBV6-3, the J gene TRBJ1-5; no clear D. Germline V gene data show CDR1 as MNHEY and CDR2 as SVGEGT. The length of the CDR3 is 16 residues. The V gene lost 5 bases and the J gene lost 0 bases, with 14 bases spanning the gap. The CDR3 sequence: CASSDPLGSSNQPQHF. In nucleotides, the CDR3 is TGTGCCAGCAGTGACCCCCTGGGCAGTAGCAATCAGCCCCAGCATTTT.

This clonotype was seen at least ten times. The chain combines TRBV6-5 with TRBJ2-1; 12 nucleotides align to TRBD2. CDR1 is MNHEY and CDR2 is SVGAGI in the germline V gene. The length of the CDR3 is 17 residues. After removal of 0 bases from V and 5 bases from J, the junction contained 5 bases not matched to a gene. The CDR3: CASSYSTSGSVDNEQFF. CDR3 DNA sequence: TGTGCCAGCAGTTACTCGACTAGCGGGAGTGTCGACAATGAGCAGTTCTTC.

The chain has TRBV5-4 and TRBJ1-1; 8 bases align to TRBD1. The CDR3 covers 16 residues. Germline trimming cut 5 bases from V and 7 bases from J; bases unmatched to any gene: 16. The V gene's germline CDR1 is SGHNT and CDR2 YYREEE (reference sequence). The CDR3 DNA is TGTGCCAGCAGTCCTGACCGACAGGGGACGAGAAGTGAAGCTTTCTTT. Translated: CASSPDRQGTRSEAFF.

This clonotype was seen a handful of times. This chain connects TRBV6-2 or TRBV6-3 to TRBJ2-5; 10 bases match TRBD2. CDR3 size: 15 residues. The V gene end was trimmed by 6 bases and the J gene end by 0 bases; junction bases not matched to a gene: 4. The germline V gene encodes CDR1 MNHEY and CDR2 SVGEGT. CDR3 nucleotide sequence: TGTGCCAGCAGATTACTAGCGGGGTACCAAGAGACCCAGTACTTC. Residues: CASRLLAGYQETQYF.

This clonotype appeared many times. The chain employs TRBV13 and TRBJ2-7; TRBD2 might be the D (5 bases). Between the trimmed V and J ends, which lost 8 bases and 2 bases, there was a span of 19 bases. CDR3 length: 15 residues. CDR1 is PRHDT, CDR2 FYEKMQ, per germline (reference sequence). The CDR3 nucleotides read TGTGCCAGCTCTGCCGAGGGCCTTATGACCTACGAGCAGTACTTC. It codes for CASSAEGLMTYEQYF.

Worth noting for this clonotype: A read error may account for a junction end that differs from germline. The V gene is TRBV7-2, the J gene TRBJ2-1; 8 nucleotides match TRBD2. Per germline, CDR1 SGHTA and CDR2 FQGNSA. CDR3 length: 13 amino acids. CDR3 sequence (DNA): TGTGCCAGCAGGGGAATAAGCGGGAGCCCCCTTTTTTTC. Amino acids: CASRGISGSPLFF.

With respect to this clonotype: A much larger clone differs from this one at a single base, so this may be a read error. The chain uses TRBV7-2 and TRBJ1-2; weak D call: TRBD1 (6 bases). Germline loops: CDR1 SGHTA, CDR2 FQGNSA. The CDR3 contains 16 residues. CDR3 coding DNA: TGTGCCGGCAGCTTAGCGGCGGGGGCGCTTCTTTACGGCTACACCTTC. Its translation is CAGSLAAGALLYGYTF.

This clonotype was observed at least ten times. V gene TRBV6-5 combines with J gene TRBJ1-5, with D perhaps matching TRBD1 (5 bases). The germline V gene has CDR1 MNHEY and CDR2 SVGAGI. V lost 0 bases, J lost 1 base, and 10 bases lay in between. The CDR3 consists of 16 residues. Here the CDR3 DNA reads TGTGCCAGCAGTTACTCCCCCAGACAGAGCAATCAGCCCCAGCATTTT. Residues: CASSYSPRQSNQPQHF.

In its sample, this clonotype was seen many times. This chain connects TRBV11-1 to TRBJ2-6; TRBD2 might be the D (6 bases). This CDR3 comprises 17 residues. Trimming took off 4 bases at V and 0 bases at J, with 13 bases between the two ends. From germline, CDR1 is SGHAT and CDR2 FQDESV (reference sequence). The chain's CDR3 is CASSSRDSLSGANVLTF. The CDR3 DNA sequence: TGTGCCAGCAGCTCCCGGGACTCTCTCTCTGGGGCCAACGTCCTGACTTTC.

This clonotype was recorded at least ten times. The genes are TRBV7-2 and TRBJ1-4; D call uncertain. Germline V gene data show CDR1 as SGHTA and CDR2 as FQGNSA. The CDR3 is made up of 16 amino acids. The V and J ends lost 1 base and 0 bases respectively, with 9 bases between them. CDR3 residues: CASSLEVWTTNEKLFF. CDR3 bases: TGTGCCAGCAGCTTAGAAGTGTGGACAACTAATGAAAAACTGTTTTTT.

This clonotype has just a few counts. This chain connects TRBV4-1 to TRBJ1-1; D uncertain. The ends were cut back, 4 bases at V and 0 bases at J, with 9 bases in the middle. The CDR3 extends over 14 amino acids. The germline gives CDR1 MGHRA, CDR2 YSYEKL. The CDR3 region is CASSPVSMNTEAFF. The CDR3 DNA reads as TGCGCCAGCAGCCCCGTGTCGATGAACACTGAAGCTTTCTTT.

This clonotype has just a few counts. The chain recombines TRBV7-9 with TRBJ2-5; TRBD2 matches at 7 bases. The CDR3 spans 13 residues. V shed 5 bases and J 5 bases; nucleotides not matched to a gene: 5. Germline V gene data show CDR1 as SEHNR and CDR2 as FQNEAQ (reference sequence). For the CDR3, the DNA is TGTGCCAGCAGCGGTAGCGGGTCCGAGACCCAGTACTTC. This codes for CASSGSGSETQYF.

This clonotype was counted only a few times. V and J are TRBV7-9 and TRBJ2-3; D possibly corresponds to TRBD1 (6 bases). In germline, CDR1 is SEHNR, CDR2 FQNEAQ (reference sequence). The V gene lost 4 bases and the J gene lost 4 bases, with 15 bases spanning the gap. The CDR3 totals 15 residues. CDR3 DNA: TGTGCCAGCAGCTCCGGGACACATAACGCAGATACGCAGTATTTT. It translates to CASSSGTHNADTQYF.

The sample holds many counts of this clonotype. The chain has TRBV10-2 and TRBJ1-1, with 8 bases lining up with TRBD1. The CDR3 sequence is 14 residues long. Germline CDR1 WSHSY, CDR2 SAAADI. The V and J ends lost 4 bases and 9 bases, in that order; junction bases with no gene match: 10. CDR3 loop: CASSGATGDRKAFF. The CDR3 bases are TGCGCCAGCAGTGGGGCTACTGGGGACAGGAAAGCTTTCTTT.

This clonotype was picked up a small number of times. The chain combines TRBV15 with TRBJ1-6, with 9 bases matching TRBD1. Germline CDR1 and CDR2: LNHNV and YYDKDF (reference sequence). V dropped 3 bases and J dropped 7; count of bases not matched to a gene: 7. The CDR3 covers 16 residues. As DNA, the CDR3 is TGTGCCACCAGCAGCCGGGACAGGGCTAAAAATTCACCCCTCCACTTT. Protein: CATSSRDRAKNSPLHF.

J is TRBJ2-7 and V is TRBV28; the match to TRBD2 covers 8 bases. This CDR3 is 15 amino acids long. V trimming: 1 base; J trimming: 3 bases; junction bases outside the gene matches: 5. Germline CDR1 reads MDHEN; CDR2 reads SYDVKM. CDR3 protein: CASSLYSGGNYEQYF. The CDR3 region has the DNA TGTGCCAGCAGTTTATATTCGGGAGGGAACTACGAGCAGTACTTC.